Listed here are 26 T cell receptor beta chains from one sample, sequenced in a study of post-analysis software for immune sequencing data. Study-wide points: TRBV segments more frequent in patients than in controls numbered five and included TRBV5-6, TRBV5-1 and TRBV20-1.

These receptors lack a known antigen. TCR beta libraries were prepared from cDNA with unique molecular identifiers. TCRdb recomputed calls from the PCR reads with MiXCR, one row per CDR3 protein. In the table there are about 560,000 distinct CDR3 sequences, roughly 47% of which are singletons. Material for sequencing was blood. These receptor sequences come from a girl aged 5 to 17 with multiple sclerosis.

The chain employs TRBV25-1 and TRBJ2-1; 10 nucleotides match TRBD2. The germline CDR1 and CDR2 sequences are MGHDK and SYGVNS. The CDR3 is 16 amino acids. Unmatched junction bases numbered 7, after V lost 2 bases and J lost 6 bases. The CDR3 region is CASSETGTSDSNEQFF. CDR3 in DNA: TGTGCCAGCAGTGAAACCGGGACTAGCGACTCCAATGAGCAGTTCTTC.

This rearrangement joins TRBV6-6 to TRBJ2-3, with 12 bases aligning to TRBD2. V was pared by 6 bases and J by 6 bases, with 7 bases of the junction left unmatched. CDR1 is MNHNY, CDR2 SVGAGI, per germline (reference sequence). CDR3 size: 15 residues. The CDR3 sequence is CASSQLAGGKDTQYF. The CDR3 DNA reads TGTGCCAGCAGCCAACTAGCGGGGGGTAAGGATACGCAGTATTTT.

This clonotype was observed a few times. The chain joins TRBV6-1 to TRBJ2-4; TRBD2 might be the D (5 bases). The better agreement between TRBJ2-7 and the DNA end casts doubt on the J call. The CDR3 consists of 14 residues. The germline CDR1 and CDR2 sequences are MNHNS and SASEGT. CDR3 sequence: CASSGPGERYEQYF. CDR3 in DNA: TGTGCCAGCAGTGGCCCCGGGGAACGATACGAGCAGTACTTC.

This chain links TRBV6-1 with TRBJ2-7; either TRBD1 or TRBD2 may fit D (5 bases each). Germline-derived CDR1 and CDR2 are MNHNS and SASEGT. V dropped 4 bases and J dropped 2 bases, with 15 bases sitting between them. This CDR3 comprises 15 residues. The CDR3 spells CASSGRGVEAYEQYF. CDR3 sequence (DNA): TGTGCCAGCAGTGGACGAGGGGTAGAAGCCTACGAGCAGTACTTC.

The chain uses TRBV20-1 and TRBJ2-4; the D gene could be TRBD1 or TRBD2 (5 bases each). CDR1 and CDR2 (germline): DFQATT, SNEGSKA (reference sequence). The CDR3 has 16 residues. Trimming left V 6 bases short and J 4 bases short, with 22 bases between. CDR3 sequence reads: CSARSLPGPNKNIQYF. The CDR3 DNA reads as TGCAGTGCACGAAGCTTACCGGGACCGAATAAAAACATTCAGTACTTC.

The chain links TRBV9 to TRBJ2-3, with TRBD1 matching 7 bases. The CDR3 runs to 14 residues. Looked up from germline, CDR1 is SGDLS and CDR2 is YYNGEE. V was pared by 3 bases and J by 4 bases, with 5 bases of the junction left unmatched. The CDR3 sequence: CASSDRDRADTQYF. The CDR3 DNA reads as TGTGCCAGCAGCGACCGGGACAGAGCAGATACGCAGTATTTT. Variable domain in full (rest from reference TRBV9 and TRBJ2-3): DSGVTQTPKHLITATGQRVTLRCSPRSGDLSVYWYQQSLDQGLQFLIQYYNGEERAKGNILERFSAQQFPDLHSELNLSSLELGDSALYFCASSDRDRADTQYFGPGTRLTVL.

This clonotype was counted only a few times. The chain links TRBV29-1 to TRBJ1-5; unclear D gene. The CDR3 has 13 residues. The V gene's germline CDR1 is SQVTM and CDR2 ANQGSEA. Trimming removed 6 bases from V and 3 bases from J, with 12 bases in between. The CDR3 bases are TGCAGCGTCGCCCGGGCTCCCAATCAGCCCCAGCATTTT. Translated, it gives CSVARAPNQPQHF. The full variable domain, its missing parts supplied by reference TRBV29-1 and TRBJ1-5, is SAVISQKPSRDICQRGTSLTIQCQVDSQVTMMFWYRQQPGQSLTLIATANQGSEATYESGFVIDKFPISRPNLTFSTLTVSNMSPEDSSIYLCSVARAPNQPQHFGDGTRLSIL.

This sequence joins TRBV10-3 and TRBJ2-1, with TRBD2 as a possible D gene (6 bases). V was cut by 3 bases and J by 2 bases, with 17 bases left in between. CDR1 is ENHRY and CDR2 is SYGVKD in the germline V gene. The CDR3 is 17 residues long. As DNA, the CDR3 is TGTGCCATCAGTGAAGGCAGCGGGTCAGCCACCTACAATGAGCAGTTCTTC. Encoded protein: CAISEGSGSATYNEQFF.

The chain uses TRBV4-2 and TRBJ2-5; TRBD2 matches at 8 bases. The J call is doubtful: the DNA matches TRBJ2-7 better. CDR3 length: 16 residues. Germline CDR1 and CDR2: LGHNA and YNFKEQ. This CDR3 reads CASSQEYLAGSYEQYF. The CDR3, as DNA: TGTGCCAGCAGCCAAGAATATCTAGCGGGTTCCTACGAGCAGTACTTC.

The genes are TRBV11-1 and TRBJ2-3; weak D call: TRBD2 (6 bases). CDR3 size: 15 residues. Trimming removed 4 bases from V and 5 bases from J, with 16 bases in between. The germline gives CDR1 SGHAT, CDR2 FQDESV (reference sequence). CDR3 in amino acids: CASSSSTRAGDTQYF. DNA for the CDR3: TGTGCCAGCAGCTCCTCGACTAGGGCGGGAGATACGCAGTATTTT.

V and J are TRBV24-1 and TRBJ2-5, with D perhaps given as TRBD1 or TRBD2 (5 bases each). This CDR3 is 15 amino acids long. V was cut by 0 bases and J by 4 bases, with 11 bases left in between. CDR1 KGHDR and CDR2 SFDVKD come from the germline V gene. The CDR3 DNA reads as TGTGCCACCAGTGATTTGCCGGGGCATTTAGAGACCCAGTACTTC. Translating it yields CATSDLPGHLETQYF.

This sequence joins TRBV6-5 and TRBJ1-2, with 7 bases aligning to TRBD1. Germline V lookup: CDR1 MNHEY, CDR2 SVGAGI. The junction had 6 bases not matched to a gene; V was cut back by 0 bases and J by 8 bases. The CDR3 has 14 residues. CDR3 sequence reads: CASSYSPGGKGYTF. The CDR3 bases are TGTGCCAGCAGTTACTCGCCAGGGGGAAAAGGCTACACCTTC.

The V and J genes are TRBV5-1 and TRBJ2-7, with 9 bases aligning to TRBD1. The last part of the DNA fits TRBJ2-5 better; the J call may be wrong. Germline values: CDR1 SGHRS, CDR2 YFSETQ. This CDR3 is built from 14 residues. The CDR3 nucleotides are TGCGCCAGCAGCCCGGACAGGGGAGGGCAGACCCAGTACTTC. It encodes CASSPDRGGQTQYF.

The CDR3 DNA follows: TGTGCCAGCAGCCGCCGCGCTAGCGGTAGGACCGGGGAGCTGTTTTTT. This gives the protein CASSRRASGRTGELFF. The chain carries TRBV7-2 and TRBJ2-2; 7 nucleotides agree with TRBD2. The CDR3 is made up of 16 amino acids. V trimming: 5 bases; J trimming: 5 bases; junction bases outside the gene matches: 11. Germline CDR1 reads SGHTA; CDR2 reads FQGNSA. Supplemented by reference TRBV7-2 and TRBJ2-2, the full variable domain reads GAGVSQSPSNKVTEKGKDVELRCDPISGHTALYWYRQSLGQGLEFLIYFQGNSAPDKSGLPSDRFSAERTGGSVSTLTIQRTQQEDSAVYLCASSRRASGRTGELFFGEGSRLTVL.

The chain links TRBV24-1 to TRBJ2-5; 7 bases align to TRBD1. In germline, CDR1 is KGHDR, CDR2 SFDVKD. V dropped 5 bases and J dropped 4; count of bases not matched to a gene: 12. The CDR3 has 16 amino acids. This CDR3 is CATSVPNTGDRETQYF. CDR3 DNA sequence: TGTGCCACCAGTGTCCCAAATACAGGGGATAGAGAGACCCAGTACTTC.

In its sample, this clonotype was seen a few times. The gene calls are TRBV7-9 and TRBJ2-7, with D perhaps matching TRBD1 or TRBD2 (6 bases each). V lost 1 base to trimming and J lost 0 bases, with 13 bases between them. Germline-derived CDR1 and CDR2 are SEHNR and FQNEAQ (reference sequence). The CDR3 has 16 amino acids. This CDR3 reads CASSLGRGANSYEQYF. The CDR3 bases are TGTGCCAGCAGCTTAGGTAGGGGGGCCAACTCCTACGAGCAGTACTTC.

V and J are TRBV3-1 and TRBJ2-1; D remains unclear. The CDR3 contains 15 residues. CDR1 is LGHDT, CDR2 YNNKEL, per germline (reference sequence). Trimming pared 2 bases from V and 7 bases from J, leaving 15 bases between. CDR3 sequence (DNA): TGTGCCAGCAGCCAAATCGGCAATACAGAGAATGAGCAGTTCTTC. It is translated as CASSQIGNTENEQFF.

The chain links TRBV28 to TRBJ2-7; TRBD2 agrees at 13 bases. The last part of the DNA fits TRBJ2-5 better; the J call may be wrong. Germline V gene data show CDR1 as MDHEN and CDR2 as SYDVKM. This CDR3 comprises 17 residues. This chain's CDR3 is CASSSSTSGRVGETQYF. The CDR3 nucleotides read TGTGCCAGCAGTTCCTCCACTAGCGGGAGGGTAGGCGAGACCCAGTACTTC.

The rearrangement uses TRBV6-2 or TRBV6-3 and TRBJ2-7; 8 bases match TRBD2. The germline V gene encodes CDR1 MNHEY and CDR2 SVGEGT. Germline trimming cut 5 bases from V and 2 bases from J; bases unmatched to any gene: 8. The CDR3 spans 15 residues. CDR3 in DNA: TGTGCCAGCAGTCACATAGCGGGAAGCCCCTACGAGCAGTACTTC. Protein: CASSHIAGSPYEQYF.

The chain joins TRBV5-1 to TRBJ2-3, with TRBD2 matching 9 bases. V lost 5 bases to trimming and J lost 1 base; unmatched junction nucleotides: 5. The length of the CDR3 is 15 residues. The germline CDR1 and CDR2 sequences are SGHRS and YFSETQ. CDR3 sequence: CASRPGLARTDTQYF. CDR3 nucleotide sequence: TGCGCCAGCAGGCCTGGACTAGCGCGCACAGATACGCAGTATTTT.

The rearrangement links TRBV20-1 to TRBJ2-7; 15 nucleotides match TRBD2. The V gene end was trimmed by 4 bases and the J gene end by 2 bases; junction bases not matched to a gene: 3. The CDR3 contains 15 residues. Germline CDR1 is DFQATT and CDR2 is SNEGSKA (reference sequence). CDR3 nucleotides: TGCAGTGCTATCCGGACTAGCGGGAGGGCCTACGAGCAGTACTTC. It translates to CSAIRTSGRAYEQYF.

This clonotype was found a few times. The rearrangement joins TRBV12-3 or TRBV12-4 to TRBJ1-1, with TRBD1 as a possible D gene (5 bases). Trimming shortened V by 3 bases and J by 4 bases, and 15 bases separated the two germline ends. The CDR3 extends over 15 amino acids. In DNA, the CDR3 is TGTGCCAGCAGTTTCCGAAAGCCCGGGGGCACTGAAGCTTTCTTT. This codes for CASSFRKPGGTEAFF.

The count of this clonotype is one. V usage is TRBV6-9 and J usage is TRBJ1-5; D gene unclear. CDR3 length: 14 amino acids. Trimming shortened V by 10 bases and J by 3 bases, and 16 bases separated the two germline ends. Germline loops: CDR1 MNHGY, CDR2 SVAAGI. CDR3 loop: CAILGGGPNQPQHF. In DNA form, the CDR3 reads TGTGCCATCCTAGGAGGAGGTCCCAATCAGCCCCAGCATTTT.

The CDR3 region is CSATVGLAGGSDTQYF. The CDR3 nucleotides are TGCAGTGCTACAGTGGGACTAGCGGGAGGTTCTGATACGCAGTATTTT. J is TRBJ2-3 and V is TRBV20-1; 15 nucleotides line up with TRBD2. After removal of 4 bases from V and 6 bases from J, the junction contained 8 bases not matched to a gene. In germline, CDR1 is DFQATT, CDR2 SNEGSKA (reference sequence). The CDR3 totals 16 residues.

V and J are TRBV12-3 or TRBV12-4 and TRBJ2-5, with 10 bases matching TRBD2. This CDR3 is 12 amino acids long. The trim removed 5 bases at V and 13 bases at J, leaving 7 bases unmatched. For the CDR3, the DNA is TGTGCCAGCAGTATAACTAGCGGGACGGGGTACTTC. This gives the protein CASSITSGTGYF.

The chain recombines TRBV7-2 with TRBJ2-6; 7 positions match TRBD2. Losses at the gene ends were 5 bases for V and 3 bases for J; bases not matched to a gene: 4. CDR3 size: 15 residues. Germline-derived CDR1 and CDR2 are SGHTA and FQGNSA. The CDR3 sequence is CASSRPGGGANVLTF. The CDR3 DNA is TGTGCCAGCAGCCGGCCGGGGGGTGGGGCCAACGTCCTGACTTTC.